The 18 T cell receptor beta chains below all came from one sample that was sequenced in a study of OX40 agonist ivuxolimab in advanced cancers. Repertoires were generated with immunoSEQ multiplex PCR, while TCRdb's copy carries only in-frame clones and drops some. The table records 24,000 or so clones, roughly 80% of them present only once. Specimen: CD4+ or CD8+ T cells sorted from blood, collected in a trial of the OX40 agonist ivuxolimab. These receptor sequences come from an adult with an advanced solid tumor such as melanoma, head and neck, liver or kidney cancer.

This clone was seen a single time. The rearrangement uses TRBV5-6 and TRBJ2-6; no clear D. V was pared by 1 base and J by 0 bases, with 8 bases between. Germline V gene lookup returns CDR1 SGHDT and CDR2 YYEEEE. The length of the CDR3 is 16 residues. DNA of the CDR3: TGTGCCAGCAGCTTGAAGGACCTCTCTGGGGCCAACGTCCTGACTTTC. This translates into CASSLKDLSGANVLTF.

The rearrangement joins TRBV2 to TRBJ2-6; unclear D gene. The V end was cut by 4 bases, the J end by 1 base, with 5 bases between. This CDR3 has 14 residues. Germline CDR1 reads SNHLY; CDR2 reads FYNNEI. The DNA for the CDR3 is TGTGCCAGCAGTGTCCGGTCTGGGGCCAACGTCCTGACTTTC. Protein sequence: CASSVRSGANVLTF.

This rearrangement joins TRBV5-4 to TRBJ1-3; the D is unclear. The CDR3 has 14 residues. V lost 4 bases and J 0 bases, leaving 8 bases between the germline ends. Germline V gene lookup returns CDR1 SGHNT and CDR2 YYREEE (reference sequence). The CDR3 sequence: CASSLYNSGNTIYF. The CDR3 nucleotides are TGTGCCAGCAGCCTATACAACTCTGGAAACACCATATATTTT. Full variable domain (missing parts from reference TRBV5-4 and TRBJ1-3): ETGVTQSPTHLIKTRGQQVTLRCSSQSGHNTVSWYQQALGQGPQFIFQYYREEENGRGNFPPRFSGLQFPNYSSELNVNALELDDSALYLCASSLYNSGNTIYFGEGSWLTVV.

This chain links TRBV18 with TRBJ2-7; D gene unclear. This CDR3 contains 13 residues. V shed 3 bases and J shed 4 bases, with 10 bases lying between them. CDR1 is KGHSH, CDR2 LQKENI, per germline. The CDR3 nucleotides are TGTGCCAGCTCACCTCCAAACCTTTACGAGCAGTACTTC. Translating it yields CASSPPNLYEQYF.

The chain couples TRBV6-1 to TRBJ1-4; D unclear. CDR1 is MNHNS, CDR2 SASEGT, per germline. The germline V and J ends were trimmed by 3 bases and 4 bases, with 15 bases remaining between them. CDR3 length equals 16 residues. The CDR3 DNA is TGTGCCAGCAGTGATGTTCGGAGGGCCTATAATGAAAAACTGTTTTTT. Translated: CASSDVRRAYNEKLFF.

The genes are TRBV7-8 and TRBJ1-3; no clear D gene. Trimming cost V 5 bases and J 8 bases, with 13 bases left between them. CDR1 SGHVS and CDR2 FQNEAQ come from the germline V gene. The CDR3 is made up of 13 amino acids. The CDR3 DNA is TGTGCCAGCAGCGCCGATCAGGAGGACACCATATATTTT. This encodes CASSADQEDTIYF.

The rearrangement joins TRBV12-5 to TRBJ1-1, with D uncertain. Per germline, CDR1 LGHNT and CDR2 FRNRAP. This CDR3 is 17 amino acids long. Deletions cut 5 bases from V and 1 base from J, with 20 bases between. CDR3 amino acids: CASGIWYPGVPNTEAFF. The CDR3 DNA follows: TGTGCTAGTGGTATATGGTACCCTGGGGTCCCGAACACTGAAGCTTTCTTT.

The chain employs TRBV19 and TRBJ1-1; TRBD1 aligns across 8 bases. Germline V gene lookup returns CDR1 LNHDA and CDR2 SQIVND (reference sequence). Trimming at V came to 3 bases and at J to 5 bases, leaving 5 bases not matched to a gene. CDR3 length: 14 amino acids. DNA of the CDR3: TGTGCCAGTAGTATTCGGGGACAGGATACTGAAGCTTTCTTT. This sequence encodes CASSIRGQDTEAFF.

The V gene is TRBV19, the J gene TRBJ1-6, with a weak D call TRBD1 (6 bases). The V gene's germline CDR1 is LNHDA and CDR2 SQIVND (reference sequence). Trimming pared 4 bases from V and 7 bases from J, leaving 11 bases between. The CDR3 covers 14 residues. The CDR3 nucleotides read TGTGCCAGTAGTACCAAGGGGGGAAATTCACCCCTCCACTTT. The encoded protein is CASSTKGGNSPLHF. The full variable domain, rest sourced from reference TRBV19 and TRBJ1-6, is DGGITQSPKYLFRKEGQNVTLSCEQNLNHDAMYWYRQDPGQGLRLIYYSQIVNDFQKGDIAEGYSVSREKKESFPLTVTSAQKNPTAFYLCASSTKGGNSPLHFGNGTRLTVT.

The chain recombines TRBV5-5 with TRBJ2-7; D uncertain. The germline CDR1 and CDR2 sequences are SGHKS and YYEKEE (reference sequence). The germline V and J ends were trimmed by 1 base and 2 bases, with 13 bases remaining between them. The CDR3 is 15 residues long. In nucleotides, the CDR3 is TGTGCCAGCAGCTTGCAGGATCGGAATACCTACGAGCAGTACTTC. Its translation is CASSLQDRNTYEQYF.

This rearrangement joins TRBV5-6 to TRBJ1-3; D perhaps matches TRBD1 (5 bases). CDR1 is SGHDT, CDR2 YYEEEE, per germline. Trimming left V 4 bases short and J 2 bases short, with 13 bases between. The CDR3 runs to 15 residues. CDR3 sequence: CASSPPGRAGNTIYF. The CDR3 nucleotides read TGTGCCAGCAGCCCGCCGGGACGGGCTGGAAACACCATATATTTT.

V is TRBV18 and J is TRBJ1-1; D may be TRBD1 (6 bases). The germline V gene encodes CDR1 KGHSH and CDR2 LQKENI. Trimming removed 3 bases from V and 2 bases from J, with 10 bases in between. This CDR3 region has 14 residues. CDR3 amino acids: CASSPGQTNTEAFF. CDR3 sequence (DNA): TGTGCCAGCTCACCCGGACAGACAAACACTGAAGCTTTCTTT.

This clone came up a few times. The V gene is TRBV7-2, the J gene TRBJ1-1; 10 bases fit TRBD1. CDR3 length: 14 amino acids. The J segment lost 5 bases and the V segment lost 6 bases, leaving 6 bases of the junction unmatched. The germline V gene encodes CDR1 SGHTA and CDR2 FQGNSA. For the CDR3, the DNA is TGTGCCAGCAGTTGGACAGGGGGAGGAACTGAAGCTTTCTTT. Amino acids: CASSWTGGGTEAFF.

This clone was found a few times. The rearrangement links TRBV7-8 to TRBJ1-1; tentatively, D is TRBD1 (5 bases). The V and J ends lost 5 bases and 9 bases respectively, with 13 bases between them. The CDR3 totals 12 residues. CDR1 SGHVS and CDR2 FQNEAQ come from the germline V gene. The CDR3 nucleotides are TGTGCCAGCAGCCAAAGGGCGGGGCAAGCTTTCTTT. It yields the protein CASSQRAGQAFF.

The chain joins TRBV13 to TRBJ1-2; D call uncertain. Germline V gene sequence: CDR1 PRHDT, CDR2 FYEKMQ (reference sequence). The V and J ends lost 1 base and 8 bases respectively, with 2 bases between them. CDR3 length: 10 amino acids. This chain's CDR3 is CASSLAGYTF. CDR3 in DNA: TGTGCCAGCAGCTTAGCGGGCTACACCTTC.

This chain connects TRBV19 to TRBJ1-5; D unresolved. Germline loops: CDR1 LNHDA, CDR2 SQIVND (reference sequence). Trimming took 0 bases from V and 3 from J, leaving 9 bases between them. The CDR3 is made up of 15 amino acids. The CDR3 DNA reads as TGTGCCAGTAGTATAGATTTGGAATACAATCAGCCCCAGCATTTT. This gives the protein CASSIDLEYNQPQHF.

This clone was seen a single time. This chain links TRBV29-1 with TRBJ2-5, with D possibly called TRBD1 or TRBD2 (6 bases each). Trimming cost V 3 bases and J 1 base, with 9 bases left between them. Germline V gene data show CDR1 as SQVTM and CDR2 as ANQGSEA. This CDR3 is 13 amino acids long. CDR3 sequence (DNA): TGCAGCGTTGATGGGGGGCCCCAAGAGACCCAGTACTTC. This translates into CSVDGGPQETQYF.

The V and J genes are TRBV19 and TRBJ2-7; no definite D call. Germline CDR1 and CDR2: LNHDA and SQIVND (reference sequence). V was cut by 1 base and J by 4 bases, with 5 bases left in between. CDR3 length: 12 amino acids. CDR3 nucleotides: TGTGCCAGTAGTATAGCTCCTTACGAGCAGTACTTC. It specifies CASSIAPYEQYF.